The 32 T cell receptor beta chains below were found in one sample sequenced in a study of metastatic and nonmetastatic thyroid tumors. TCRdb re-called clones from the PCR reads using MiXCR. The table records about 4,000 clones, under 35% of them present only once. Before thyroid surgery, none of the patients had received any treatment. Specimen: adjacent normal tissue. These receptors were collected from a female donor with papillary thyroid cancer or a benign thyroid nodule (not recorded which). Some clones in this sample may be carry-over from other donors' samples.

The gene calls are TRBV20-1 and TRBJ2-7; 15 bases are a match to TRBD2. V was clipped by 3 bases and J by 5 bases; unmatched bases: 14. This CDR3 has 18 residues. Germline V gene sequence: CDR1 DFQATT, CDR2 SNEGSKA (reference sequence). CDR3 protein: CSASKGFPGLAGGDEQYF. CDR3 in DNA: TGCAGTGCTAGTAAGGGATTTCCGGGACTAGCGGGAGGAGACGAGCAGTACTTC.

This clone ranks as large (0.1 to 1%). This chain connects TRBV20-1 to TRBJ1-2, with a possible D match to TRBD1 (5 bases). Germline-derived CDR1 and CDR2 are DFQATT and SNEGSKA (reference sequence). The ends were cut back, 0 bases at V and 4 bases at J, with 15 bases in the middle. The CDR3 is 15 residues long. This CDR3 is CSARDVAGGGYGYTF. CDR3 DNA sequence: TGCAGTGCTAGAGATGTGGCGGGGGGTGGCTATGGCTACACCTTC.

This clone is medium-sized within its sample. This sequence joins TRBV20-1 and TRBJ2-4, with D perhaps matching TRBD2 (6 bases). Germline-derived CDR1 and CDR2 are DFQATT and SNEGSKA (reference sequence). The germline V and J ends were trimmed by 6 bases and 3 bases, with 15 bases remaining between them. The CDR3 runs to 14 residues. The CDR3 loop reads CSARRRDGKNIQYF. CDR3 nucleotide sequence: TGCAGTGCACGCCGGAGGGATGGCAAAAACATTCAGTACTTC.

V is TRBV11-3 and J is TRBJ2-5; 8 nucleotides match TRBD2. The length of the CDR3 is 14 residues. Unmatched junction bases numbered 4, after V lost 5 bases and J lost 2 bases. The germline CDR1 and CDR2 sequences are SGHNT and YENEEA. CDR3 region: CASSLGGGQETQYF. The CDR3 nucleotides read TGTGCCAGCAGCCTCGGGGGGGGGCAAGAGACCCAGTACTTC.

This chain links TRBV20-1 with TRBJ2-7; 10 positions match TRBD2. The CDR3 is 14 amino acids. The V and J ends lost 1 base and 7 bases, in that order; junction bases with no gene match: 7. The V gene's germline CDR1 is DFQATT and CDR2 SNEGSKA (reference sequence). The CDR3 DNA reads TGCAGTGCTAGAGTAGCGGGAGGAATGGGGGAGCAGTACTTC. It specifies CSARVAGGMGEQYF.

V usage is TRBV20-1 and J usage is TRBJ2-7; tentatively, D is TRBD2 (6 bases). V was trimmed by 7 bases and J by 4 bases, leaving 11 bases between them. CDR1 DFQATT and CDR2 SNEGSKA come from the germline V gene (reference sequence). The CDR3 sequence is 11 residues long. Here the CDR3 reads CSGEDSYEQYF. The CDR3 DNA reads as TGCAGTGGGGAGGACTCGTACGAGCAGTACTTC.

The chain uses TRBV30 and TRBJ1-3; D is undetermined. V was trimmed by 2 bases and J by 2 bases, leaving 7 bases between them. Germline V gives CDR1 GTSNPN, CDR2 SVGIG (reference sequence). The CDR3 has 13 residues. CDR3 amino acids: CAWSWGPGNTIYF. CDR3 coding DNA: TGTGCCTGGAGTTGGGGTCCTGGAAACACCATATATTTT.

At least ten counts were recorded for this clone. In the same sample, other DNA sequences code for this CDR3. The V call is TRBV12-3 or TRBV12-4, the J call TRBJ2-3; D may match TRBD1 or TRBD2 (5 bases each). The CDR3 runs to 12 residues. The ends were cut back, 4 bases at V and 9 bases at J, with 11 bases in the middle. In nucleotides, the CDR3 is TGTGCCAGCAGTTCTGGGGGTGACACGCAGTATTTT. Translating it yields CASSSGGDTQYF.

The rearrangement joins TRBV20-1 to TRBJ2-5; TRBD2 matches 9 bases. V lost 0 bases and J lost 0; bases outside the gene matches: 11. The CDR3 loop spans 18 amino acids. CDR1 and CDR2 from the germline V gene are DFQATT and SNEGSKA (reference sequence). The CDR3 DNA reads TGCAGTGCTAGAGATTTTGAGACTAGCGGAACGTACCAAGAGACCCAGTACTTC. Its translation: CSARDFETSGTYQETQYF.

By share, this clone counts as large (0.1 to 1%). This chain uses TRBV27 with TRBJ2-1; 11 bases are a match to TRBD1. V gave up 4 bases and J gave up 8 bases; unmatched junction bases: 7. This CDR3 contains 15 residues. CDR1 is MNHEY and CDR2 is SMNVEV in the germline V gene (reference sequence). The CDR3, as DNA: TGTGCCAGCAGTTACTCCGGGACAGGGGGGTATGAGCAGTTCTTC. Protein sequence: CASSYSGTGGYEQFF.

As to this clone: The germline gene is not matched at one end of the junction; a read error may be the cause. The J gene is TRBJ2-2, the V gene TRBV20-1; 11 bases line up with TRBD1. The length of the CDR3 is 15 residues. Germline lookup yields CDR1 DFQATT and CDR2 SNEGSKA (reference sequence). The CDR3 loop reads CSSTPGTGGTGELFF. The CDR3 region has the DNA TGCAGTTCCACTCCCGGGACAGGGGGTACCGGTGAGCTGTTTTTT.

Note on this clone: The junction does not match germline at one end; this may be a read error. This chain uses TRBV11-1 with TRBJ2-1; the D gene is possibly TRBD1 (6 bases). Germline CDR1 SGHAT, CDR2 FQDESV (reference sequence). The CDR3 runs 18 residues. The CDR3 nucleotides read TGTGCCAGCAGCTCGGAAGGAGACCCTGGACAGAGTTACAATAAGCAGTTCTTC. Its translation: CASSSEGDPGQSYNKQFF.

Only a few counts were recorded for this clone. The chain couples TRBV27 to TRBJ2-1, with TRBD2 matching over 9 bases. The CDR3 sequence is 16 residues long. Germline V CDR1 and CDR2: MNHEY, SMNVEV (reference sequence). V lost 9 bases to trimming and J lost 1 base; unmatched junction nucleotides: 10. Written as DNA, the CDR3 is TGTGCCAGTAGTGAGCCGCGGGGGGGATCCTACAATGAGCAGTTCTTC. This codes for CASSEPRGGSYNEQFF.

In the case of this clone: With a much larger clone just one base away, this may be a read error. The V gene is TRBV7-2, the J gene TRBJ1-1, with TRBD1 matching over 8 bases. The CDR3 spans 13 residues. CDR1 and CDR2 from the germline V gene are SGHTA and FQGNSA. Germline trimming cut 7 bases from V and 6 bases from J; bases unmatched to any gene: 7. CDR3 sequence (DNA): TGTGCCAGCATCCCCGACAGGGGATCTGAAGCTTTCTTT. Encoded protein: CASIPDRGSEAFF. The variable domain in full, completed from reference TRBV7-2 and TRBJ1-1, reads GAGVSQSPSNKVTEKGKDVELRCDPISGHTALYWYRQSLGQGLEFLIYFQGNSAPDKSGLPSDRFSAERTGGSVSTLTIQRTQQEDSAVYLCASIPDRGSEAFFGQGTRLTVV.

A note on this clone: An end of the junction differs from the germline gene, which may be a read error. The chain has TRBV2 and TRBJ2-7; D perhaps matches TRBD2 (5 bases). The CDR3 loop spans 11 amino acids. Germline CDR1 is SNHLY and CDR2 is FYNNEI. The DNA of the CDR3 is TGTTCCAGCAGCGACGGGGTCAGCCAGTGCTTC. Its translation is CSSSDGVSQCF.

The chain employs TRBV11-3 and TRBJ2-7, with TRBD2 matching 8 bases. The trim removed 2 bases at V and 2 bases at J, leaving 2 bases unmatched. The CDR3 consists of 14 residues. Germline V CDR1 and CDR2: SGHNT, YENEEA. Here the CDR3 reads CASSLSGGPYEQYF. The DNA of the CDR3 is TGTGCCAGCAGCTTAAGCGGGGGACCCTACGAGCAGTACTTC.

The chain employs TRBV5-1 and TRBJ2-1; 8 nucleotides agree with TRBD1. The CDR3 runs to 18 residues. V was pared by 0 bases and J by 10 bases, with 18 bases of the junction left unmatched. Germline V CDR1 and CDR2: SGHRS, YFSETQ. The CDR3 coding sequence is TGCGCCAGCAGCTTGGCGGGGTTCGTTGGACAGGGTGGCAACGAGCAGTTCTTC. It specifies CASSLAGFVGQGGNEQFF.

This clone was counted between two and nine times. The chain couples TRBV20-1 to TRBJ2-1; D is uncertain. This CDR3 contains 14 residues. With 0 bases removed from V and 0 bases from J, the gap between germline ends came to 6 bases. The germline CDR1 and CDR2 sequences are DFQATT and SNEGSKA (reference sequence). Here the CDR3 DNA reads TGCAGTGCTAGAGATCTCCTCTCCTACAATGAGCAGTTCTTC. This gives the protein CSARDLLSYNEQFF.

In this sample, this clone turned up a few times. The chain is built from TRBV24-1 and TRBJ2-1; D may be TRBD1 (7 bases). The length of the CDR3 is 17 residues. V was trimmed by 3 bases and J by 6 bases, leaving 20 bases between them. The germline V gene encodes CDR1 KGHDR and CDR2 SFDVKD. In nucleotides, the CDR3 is TGTGCCACCAGTGATCCCCTGGAGGGGGCGAATACCAATGAGCAGTTCTTC. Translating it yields CATSDPLEGANTNEQFF.

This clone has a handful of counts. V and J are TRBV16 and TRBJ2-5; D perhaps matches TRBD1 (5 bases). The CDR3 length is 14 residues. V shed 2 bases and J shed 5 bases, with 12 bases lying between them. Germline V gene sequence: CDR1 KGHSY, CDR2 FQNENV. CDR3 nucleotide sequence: TGTGCCAGCAGCCAAATCAGGGCCGAGGAGACCCAGTACTTC. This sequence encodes CASSQIRAEETQYF.

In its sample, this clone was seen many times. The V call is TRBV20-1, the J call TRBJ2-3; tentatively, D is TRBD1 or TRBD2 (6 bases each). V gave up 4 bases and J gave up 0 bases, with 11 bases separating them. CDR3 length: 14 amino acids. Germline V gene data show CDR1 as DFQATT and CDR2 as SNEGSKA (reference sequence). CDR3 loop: CSAISGASTDTQYF. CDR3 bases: TGCAGTGCTATCTCGGGGGCTAGCACAGATACGCAGTATTTT.

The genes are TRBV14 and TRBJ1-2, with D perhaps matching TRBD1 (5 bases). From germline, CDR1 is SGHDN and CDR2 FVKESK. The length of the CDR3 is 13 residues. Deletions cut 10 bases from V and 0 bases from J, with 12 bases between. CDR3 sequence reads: CATQEGANYGYTF. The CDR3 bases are TGTGCCACACAGGAGGGAGCTAACTATGGCTACACCTTC. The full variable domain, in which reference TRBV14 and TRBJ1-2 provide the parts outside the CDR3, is EAGVTQFPSHSVIEKGQTVTLRCDPISGHDNLYWYRRVMGKEIKFLLHFVKESKQDESGMPNNRFLAERTGGTYSTLKVQPAELEDSGVYFCATQEGANYGYTFGSGTRLTVV.

CDR3 amino acids: CSARGGGMEPQHF. The CDR3 coding sequence is TGCAGTGCTAGAGGGGGTGGTATGGAGCCCCAGCATTTT. The V gene is TRBV20-1, the J gene TRBJ1-5; the D is unclear. V was pared by 1 base and J by 8 bases, with 12 bases between. CDR1 DFQATT and CDR2 SNEGSKA come from the germline V gene (reference sequence). The CDR3 runs to 13 residues.

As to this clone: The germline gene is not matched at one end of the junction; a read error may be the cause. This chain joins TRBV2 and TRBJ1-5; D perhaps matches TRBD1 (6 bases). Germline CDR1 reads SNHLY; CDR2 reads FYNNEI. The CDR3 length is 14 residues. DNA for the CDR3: TGTGCCAGCAGTAACGGAGGGGGGGATCAGCACCAGCATTTT. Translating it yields CASSNGGGDQHQHF.

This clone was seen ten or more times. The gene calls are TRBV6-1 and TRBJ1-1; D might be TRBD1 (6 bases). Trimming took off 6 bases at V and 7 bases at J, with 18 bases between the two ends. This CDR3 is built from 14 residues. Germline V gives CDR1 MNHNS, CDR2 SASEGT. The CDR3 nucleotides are TGTGCCAGCAGCCCCCCCAGGGGATTTGGTGAAGCTTTCTTT. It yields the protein CASSPPRGFGEAFF.

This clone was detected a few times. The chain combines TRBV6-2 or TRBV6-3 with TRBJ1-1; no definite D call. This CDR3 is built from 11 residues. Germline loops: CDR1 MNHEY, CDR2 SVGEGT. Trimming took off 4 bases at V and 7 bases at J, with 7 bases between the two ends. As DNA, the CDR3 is TGTGCCAGCAGTTCTGGGGTTGAAGCTTTCTTT. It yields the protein CASSSGVEAFF.

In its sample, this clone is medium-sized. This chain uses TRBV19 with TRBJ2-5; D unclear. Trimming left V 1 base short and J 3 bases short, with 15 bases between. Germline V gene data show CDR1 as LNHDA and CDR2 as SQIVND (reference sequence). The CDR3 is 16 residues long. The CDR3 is CASSIAHVRVKETQYF. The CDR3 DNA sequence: TGTGCCAGTAGTATAGCCCATGTTAGGGTAAAAGAGACCCAGTACTTC.

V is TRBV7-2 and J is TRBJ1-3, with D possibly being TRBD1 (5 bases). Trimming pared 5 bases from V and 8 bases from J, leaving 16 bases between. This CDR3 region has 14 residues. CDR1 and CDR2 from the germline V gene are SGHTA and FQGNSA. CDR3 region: CASSTGLPPDTIYF. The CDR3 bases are TGTGCCAGCAGCACGGGACTGCCTCCAGACACCATATATTTT.

The CDR3 protein is CASSGNGQGQPQHF. The DNA of the CDR3 is TGTGCCAGCAGCGGCAACGGACAGGGTCAGCCCCAGCATTTT. The genes are TRBV2 and TRBJ1-5; 8 positions agree with TRBD1. The CDR3 loop spans 14 amino acids. V lost 6 bases, J lost 6 bases, and 7 bases stayed unmatched. CDR1 and CDR2 (germline): SNHLY, FYNNEI.

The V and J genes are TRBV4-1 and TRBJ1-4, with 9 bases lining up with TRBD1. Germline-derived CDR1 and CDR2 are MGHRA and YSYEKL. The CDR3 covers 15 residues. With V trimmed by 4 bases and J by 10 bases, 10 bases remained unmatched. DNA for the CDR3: TGCGCCAGCAGCCCGGACAGGGGTATGGGGGTAAAACTGTTTTTT. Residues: CASSPDRGMGVKLFF.

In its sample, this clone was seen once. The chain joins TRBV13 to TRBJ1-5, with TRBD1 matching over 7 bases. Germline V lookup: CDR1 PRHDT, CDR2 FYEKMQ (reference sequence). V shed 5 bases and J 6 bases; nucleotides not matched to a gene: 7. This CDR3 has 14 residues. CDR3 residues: CASSEQGRAQPQHF. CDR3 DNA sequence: TGTGCCAGCAGCGAACAGGGGAGGGCTCAGCCCCAGCATTTT.

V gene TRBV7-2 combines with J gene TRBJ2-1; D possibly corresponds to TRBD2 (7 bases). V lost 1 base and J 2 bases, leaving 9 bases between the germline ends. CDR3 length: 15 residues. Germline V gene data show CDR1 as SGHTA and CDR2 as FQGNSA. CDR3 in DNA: TGTGCCAGCAGCTTAGTAGGGGGGGCCTACAATGAGCAGTTCTTC. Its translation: CASSLVGGAYNEQFF.